This T cell receptor beta chain was obtained from a study of cytomegalovirus exposure and HLA in healthy donors. Turning to the study itself: Roughly 85 million unique TCRs from HLA-typed donors made up an early data release. Study-level points and caveats: Per published reports, the classifier diagnosed cytomegalovirus status with high specificity and sensitivity. Associated with cytomegalovirus, according to the listing, were around 160 TCR beta chains.

A word on this clone: The antigen is not known.

Germline V gene lookup returns CDR1 MNHEY and CDR2 SVGAGI. V trimming: 5 bases; J trimming: 5 bases; junction bases outside the gene matches: 1. The CDR3 has 14 residues. The PCR used 60 Vbeta and 13 Jbeta primers. Measured with immunoSEQ multiplex PCR; TCRdb has only the in-frame clones, and not every one. There are approximately 93,000 clones in the sample; about four fifths occur only once, and 3% to 4% lies in the top ten. The receptor comes from a woman between 40 and 55 years old in good health and CMV-seronegative. V usage is TRBV6-5 and J usage is TRBJ1-6; 9 nucleotides align to TRBD1. Material: PBMCs. In DNA form, the CDR3 reads TGTGCCAGCAGTCGGACAGGGGATAATTCACCCCTCCACTTT. Protein: CASSRTGDNSPLHF.